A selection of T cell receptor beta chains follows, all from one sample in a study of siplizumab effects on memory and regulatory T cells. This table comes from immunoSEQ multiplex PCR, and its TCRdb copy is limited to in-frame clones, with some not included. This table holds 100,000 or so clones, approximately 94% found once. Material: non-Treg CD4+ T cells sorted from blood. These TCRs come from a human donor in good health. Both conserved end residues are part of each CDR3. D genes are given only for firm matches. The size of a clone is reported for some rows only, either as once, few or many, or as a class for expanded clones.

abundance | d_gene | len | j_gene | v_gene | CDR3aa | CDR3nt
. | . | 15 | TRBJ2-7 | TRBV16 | CASSQFAGVPSEQYF | TGTGCCAGCAGCCAATTTGCAGGGGTACCCTCCGAGCAGTACTTC
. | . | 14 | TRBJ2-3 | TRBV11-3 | CASSLTPPRNTQYF | TGTGCCAGCAGCTTAACACCACCACGGAATACGCAGTATTTT
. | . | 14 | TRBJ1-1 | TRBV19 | CASSQRPGPERAFF | TGTGCCAGTAGTCAGAGGCCCGGGCCGGAGCGGGCTTTCTTT
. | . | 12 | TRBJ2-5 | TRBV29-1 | CSVVFPEETQYF | TGCAGCGTTGTGTTTCCGGAAGAGACCCAGTACTTC
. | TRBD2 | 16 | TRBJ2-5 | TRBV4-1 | CASSQDKLAVQETQYF | TGCGCCAGCAGCCAAGATAAACTAGCGGTCCAAGAGACCCAGTACTTC
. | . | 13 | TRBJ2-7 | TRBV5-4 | CASSFAARTEQYF | TGTGCCAGCAGCTTTGCGGCCCGGACCGAGCAGTACTTC
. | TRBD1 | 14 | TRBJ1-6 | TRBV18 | CASSPGQNISPLHF | TGTGCCAGCTCACCGGGACAGAACATTTCACCCCTCCACTTT
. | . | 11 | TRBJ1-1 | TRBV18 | CASSEVTEAFF | TGTGCCAGCTCGGAGGTCACTGAAGCTTTCTTT
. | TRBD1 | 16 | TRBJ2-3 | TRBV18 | CASSPPGQGSTDTQYF | TGTGCCAGCTCACCACCGGGACAGGGGAGCACAGATACGCAGTATTTT
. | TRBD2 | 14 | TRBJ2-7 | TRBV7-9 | CASSVAGSTYEQYF | TGTGCCAGCAGTGTAGCGGGATCCACCTACGAGCAGTACTTC
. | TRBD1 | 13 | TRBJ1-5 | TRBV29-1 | CSASTGDGQPQHF | TGCAGCGCGTCAACAGGGGACGGACAGCCCCAGCATTTT
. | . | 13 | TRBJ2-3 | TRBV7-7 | CASSTNNADTQYF | TGTGCTAGCAGCACGAATAACGCAGATACGCAGTATTTT
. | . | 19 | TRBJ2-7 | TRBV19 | CASTPGTANPGLDGGEQYF | TGTGCCAGTACTCCCGGGACAGCAAATCCGGGACTAGATGGTGGCGAGCAGTACTTC
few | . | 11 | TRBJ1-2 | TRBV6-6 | CASSYSYGYTF | TGTGCCAGCAGTTACTCTTATGGCTACACCTTC
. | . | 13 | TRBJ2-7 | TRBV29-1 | CSVEAQGGYEQYF | TGCAGCGTTGAAGCGCAGGGAGGCTACGAGCAGTACTTC
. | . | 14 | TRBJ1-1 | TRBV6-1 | CASSEIWEGTEAFF | TGTGCCAGCAGTGAAATCTGGGAGGGCACTGAAGCTTTCTTT
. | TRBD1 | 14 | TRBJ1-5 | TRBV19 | CASSKDRDGQPQHF | TGTGCCAGTAGCAAGGACAGGGACGGCCAGCCCCAGCATTTT
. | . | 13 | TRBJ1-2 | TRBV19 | CASSPDSGYGYTF | TGTGCCAGTAGTCCGGACAGCGGATATGGCTACACCTTC
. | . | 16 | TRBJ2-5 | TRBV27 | CASSPWAWVGQETQYF | TGTGCCAGCAGTCCGTGGGCCTGGGTAGGCCAAGAGACCCAGTACTTC
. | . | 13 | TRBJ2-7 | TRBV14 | CASSQKALSEQYF | TGTGCCAGCAGCCAAAAAGCATTGAGCGAGCAGTACTTC
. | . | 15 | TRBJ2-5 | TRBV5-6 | CASSQTPGDWETQYF | TGTGCCAGCAGCCAAACCCCAGGGGATTGGGAGACCCAGTACTTC
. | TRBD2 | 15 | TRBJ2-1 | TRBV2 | CASIASGSPYNEQFF | TGTGCCAGCATAGCTAGCGGGAGTCCCTACAATGAGCAGTTCTTC
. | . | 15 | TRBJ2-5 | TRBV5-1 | CASSSAGRGTETQYF | TGCGCCAGCAGCTCCGCCGGTCGGGGGACAGAGACCCAGTACTTC
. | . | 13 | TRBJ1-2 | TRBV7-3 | CASSPDTNYGYTF | TGTGCCAGCAGCCCCGATACTAACTATGGCTACACCTTC
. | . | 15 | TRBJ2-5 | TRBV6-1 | CASSGSPTGQGTQYF | TGTGCCAGCAGTGGATCCCCGACAGGACAAGGGACCCAGTACTTC
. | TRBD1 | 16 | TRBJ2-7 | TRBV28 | CAIQETGGRYSYEQYF | TGTGCCATCCAGGAGACAGGGGGCCGCTACTCCTACGAGCAGTACTTC